This T cell receptor (beta chain) was profiled in a study of T-cell reconstitution after alpha-beta-depleted transplantation in children. This clonotype came up many times. A much larger clonotype is one base distant, so this may be a read error. The library targeted TCRbeta and was prepared with unique molecular identifiers. TCRdb processed the PCR reads anew with MiXCR; each CDR3 protein has one entry. The sample carries 150,000 to 200,000 distinct CDR3 sequences, 13% to 15% recorded once. This CDR3 has 18 residues. Per the germline V gene, CDR1 is SGHRS and CDR2 is YFSETQ. This chain links TRBV5-1 with TRBJ2-6; 8 bases line up with TRBD1. The starting material was PBMCs from the stem cell graft donor, obtained from the stem cell graft. The clonotype was recovered from a human donor who donated a stem cell graft to a child with acute lymphoblastic leukemia. DNA for the CDR3: TGCGCCAGCAGTAGTACCGGGACAGGAGTCTCTGGGGCCAACGGCCTGACTTTC. Its translation is CASSSTGTGVSGANGLTF.